The subject of this entry is one T cell receptor (beta chain). The antigen is undetermined. This entry comes from a study of OX40 agonist ivuxolimab in advanced cancers. As for the study in general: The treatment was a fully human IgG2 OX40 agonist, ivuxolimab.

CDR1 LGHNA and CDR2 YNFKEQ come from the germline V gene. The V and J ends lost 0 bases and 1 base, in that order; junction bases with no gene match: 5. This CDR3 is built from 16 residues. Profiling relied on immunoSEQ multiplex PCR, and the TCRdb table lists in-frame clones only, not all of them. This sample has about 19,000 clones, with 85% to 90% found just once. Study-wide results and limits: Clonal expansion was seen in CD4+ and CD8+ blood T cells by week 6 at 0.1 to 3.0 mg/kg. Among the lowest levels of clonal expansion were found in partial responders at 0.1-3.0 mg/kg.

The sequence was collected from an adult with an advanced solid tumor such as melanoma, head and neck, liver or kidney cancer. The sequencing here drew on CD4+ or CD8+ T cells sorted from blood, taken in a trial of the OX40 agonist ivuxolimab. The chain couples TRBV4-2 to TRBJ2-7; 8 bases agree with TRBD2. CDR3 sequence (DNA): TGTGCCAGCAGCCAAGAACAAGCGGGAGAATCCTACGAGCAGTACTTC. It yields the protein CASSQEQAGESYEQYF.